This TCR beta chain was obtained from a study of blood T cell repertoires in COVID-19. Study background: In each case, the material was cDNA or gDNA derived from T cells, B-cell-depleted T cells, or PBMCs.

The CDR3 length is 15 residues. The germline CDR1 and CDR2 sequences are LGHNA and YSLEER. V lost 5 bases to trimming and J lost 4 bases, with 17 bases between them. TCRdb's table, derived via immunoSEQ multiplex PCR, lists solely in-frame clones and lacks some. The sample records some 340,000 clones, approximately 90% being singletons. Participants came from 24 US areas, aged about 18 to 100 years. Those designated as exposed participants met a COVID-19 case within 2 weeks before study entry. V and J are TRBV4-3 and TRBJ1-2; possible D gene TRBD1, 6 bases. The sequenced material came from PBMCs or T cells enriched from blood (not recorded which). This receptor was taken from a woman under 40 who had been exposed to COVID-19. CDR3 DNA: TGCGCCAGCAGCGCTTATCGGGGGGCAGGCTATGGCTACACCTTC. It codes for CASSAYRGAGYGYTF.